This T cell receptor (beta chain) stems from a study of blood T cell repertoires in COVID-19. Whole-study context: T cells, B-cell-depleted T cells, or PBMCs provided the cDNA or gDNA that served as material.

Libraries were prepared by immunoSEQ multiplex PCR; TCRdb keeps only in-frame clonotypes and omits some of them. The sample has 140,000 to 150,000 clones; over 70% are singletons. This clone showed up just once. Germline assignment: CDR1 MNHEY and CDR2 SVGAGI. The CDR3 is 12 residues long. Trimming took 7 bases from V and 14 from J; bases not matched to a gene: 8. V usage is TRBV6-5 and J usage is TRBJ2-1; TRBD1 agrees at 10 bases. The specimen sequenced was peripheral blood. The receptor comes from a human donor in a cohort sampled during active COVID-19. CDR3 region: CASNRRQGAKFF. The DNA for the CDR3 is TGTGCCAGCAACCGCAGACAGGGGGCAAAGTTCTTC.